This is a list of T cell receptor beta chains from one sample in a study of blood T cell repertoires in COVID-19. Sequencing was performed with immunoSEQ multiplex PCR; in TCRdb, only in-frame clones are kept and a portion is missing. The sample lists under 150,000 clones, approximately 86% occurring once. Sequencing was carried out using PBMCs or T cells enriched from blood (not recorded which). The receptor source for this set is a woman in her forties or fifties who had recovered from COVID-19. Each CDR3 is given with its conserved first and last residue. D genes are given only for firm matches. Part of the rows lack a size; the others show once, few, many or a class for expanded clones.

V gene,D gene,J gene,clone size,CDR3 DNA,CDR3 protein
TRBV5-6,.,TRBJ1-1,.,TGTGCCAGCAGCCCAGATGCGGACAGAAACACTGAAGCTTTCTTT,CASSPDADRNTEAFF
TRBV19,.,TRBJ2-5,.,TGTGCCAGTAGTATGGGCCGCGACAGGACCCAGTACTTC,CASSMGRDRTQYF
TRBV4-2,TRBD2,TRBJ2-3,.,TGTGCCAGCAGCCAACCCAGCGGGGAGTACACAGATACGCAGTATTTT,CASSQPSGEYTDTQYF
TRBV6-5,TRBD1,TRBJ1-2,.,TGTGCCAACAGTTCCCCCCGGGACAGGAACTATGGCTACACCTTC,CANSSPRDRNYGYTF
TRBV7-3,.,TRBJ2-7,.,TGTGCCAGCAGCCAGGGGCAGGGGACCCTCTACGAGCAGTACTTC,CASSQGQGTLYEQYF
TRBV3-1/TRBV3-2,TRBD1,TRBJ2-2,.,TGTGCCAGCAGCACACGGACAGGGGGGAACACCGGGGAGCTGTTTTTT,CASSTRTGGNTGELFF
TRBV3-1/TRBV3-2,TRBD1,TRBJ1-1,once,TGTGCCAGCAGCCAAGAACCGGGACAGGGCACTGAAGCTTTCTTT,CASSQEPGQGTEAFF
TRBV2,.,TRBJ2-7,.,TGTGCCAGCAGTGACACATCCTACGAGCAGTACTTC,CASSDTSYEQYF
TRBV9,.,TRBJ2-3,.,TGTGCCAGCAGCGTAACGGCTTTGGTCAGGGGATCAGATACGCAGTATTTT,CASSVTALVRGSDTQYF
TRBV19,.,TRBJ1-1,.,TGTGCCAGTAGTGACGGGGTAGGCGACACTGAAGCTTTCTTT,CASSDGVGDTEAFF
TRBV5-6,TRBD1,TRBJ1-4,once,TGTGCCAGCAGCTCAACAGGACAGGGGACGGAAAAACTGTTTTTT,CASSSTGQGTEKLFF
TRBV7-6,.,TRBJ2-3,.,TGTGCCAGCAGCTTAATTAAGGCTGGGGCTACGCAGTATTTT,CASSLIKAGATQYF
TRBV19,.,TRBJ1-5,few,TGTGCCAGTAGACGCCGCGGAGGAGGCAATCAGCCCCAGCATTTT,CASRRRGGGNQPQHF
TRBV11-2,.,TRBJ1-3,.,TGTGCCAGCTCCGGGGGTCCCCAGAGTTTCCTTGGAAACACCATATATTTT,CASSGGPQSFLGNTIYF
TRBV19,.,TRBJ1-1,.,TGTGCCAGTAATCCTGGGGCAGCGAACACTGAAGCTTTCTTT,CASNPGAANTEAFF
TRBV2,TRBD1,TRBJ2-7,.,TGTGCCAGCAGAACTAGGACAGGGTATTACGAGCAGTACTTC,CASRTRTGYYEQYF
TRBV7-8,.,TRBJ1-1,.,TGTGCCAGCAGTCCCCGGGACACCCAGAACACTGAAGCTTTCTTT,CASSPRDTQNTEAFF
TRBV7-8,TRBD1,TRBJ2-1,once,TGTGCCAGCAGCTTATCCGGGACAGGGCAGACTTGGACCCAGTTCTTC,CASSLSGTGQTWTQFF
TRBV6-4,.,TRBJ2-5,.,TGTGCCAGCAGCACAGGTCCGCAAGAGACCCAGTACTTC,CASSTGPQETQYF
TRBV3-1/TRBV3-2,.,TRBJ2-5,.,TGTGCCAGCAGCCCGCTACAAGAGACCCAGTACTTC,CASSPLQETQYF
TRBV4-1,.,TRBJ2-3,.,TGCGCCAGCAGCCAAGGAGGCGGAAGGGGAACCACAGATACGCAGTATTTT,CASSQGGGRGTTDTQYF
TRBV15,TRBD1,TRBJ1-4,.,TGTGCCACCAGCAGGGGCGACAGGGGAGGTGAAAAACTGTTTTTT,CATSRGDRGGEKLFF
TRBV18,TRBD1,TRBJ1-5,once,TGTGCCAGCTCACCGGGACAGGGTTGGAGCAATCAGCCCCAGCATTTT,CASSPGQGWSNQPQHF
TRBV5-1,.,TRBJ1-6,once,TGCGCCAGCACCCCAGGGAATGATTCACCCCTCCACTTT,CASTPGNDSPLHF
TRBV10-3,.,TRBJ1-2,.,TGTGCCATCTGGCAGGGCGTTGGCTACACCTTC,CAIWQGVGYTF
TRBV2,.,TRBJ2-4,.,TGTGCCAGCAATGCCCAGGGGTTTATTCAGTACTTC,CASNAQGFIQYF
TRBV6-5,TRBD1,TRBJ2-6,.,TGTGCCAGCGGACAGGGGGCTGCTGGGGCCAACGTCCTGACTTTC,CASGQGAAGANVLTF
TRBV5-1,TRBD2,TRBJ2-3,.,TGCGCCAGCAGCTTGGACCGGGCTAGCGGGGCAGATACGCAGTATTTT,CASSLDRASGADTQYF